This entry features one T cell receptor (beta chain) sequence. This may be a read error, as it is one base from a much larger clone. These data belong to a study of tumor-infiltrating lymphocytes in primary liver carcinoma. Synthesis of TCR beta cDNA was carried out from 450 to 500 ng total RNA with a constant-region primer. A slightly modified ARM-PCR protocol with three nested multiplex PCR rounds produced these TCR beta libraries. TCRdb called the multiplex PCR reads again in MiXCR, with one record for every CDR3 protein. Found here are roughly 30,000 distinct CDR3 sequences, less than 75% of them singletons; the top ten hold roughly 29%. DNA and RNA were both co-extracted from approximately 20-30 mg of bulk tissue that had not been sorted. The sequence derives from a woman aged 25 to 39 with primary liver carcinoma and hepatitis B virus infection. The sequenced sample was liver tumor tissue from sampling region 3. Subset: tumor region T3, left-lateral pole.

The CDR3 DNA is TGTGCCAGCGTTCTTTTAGGACAGATCTCTGGGGCCAACGTCATGACTTTC. Amino acids: CASVLLGQISGANVMTF. The chain links TRBV5-6 to TRBJ2-6; D possibly corresponds to TRBD1 (6 bases). This CDR3 contains 17 residues. Germline assignment: CDR1 SGHDT and CDR2 YYEEEE.